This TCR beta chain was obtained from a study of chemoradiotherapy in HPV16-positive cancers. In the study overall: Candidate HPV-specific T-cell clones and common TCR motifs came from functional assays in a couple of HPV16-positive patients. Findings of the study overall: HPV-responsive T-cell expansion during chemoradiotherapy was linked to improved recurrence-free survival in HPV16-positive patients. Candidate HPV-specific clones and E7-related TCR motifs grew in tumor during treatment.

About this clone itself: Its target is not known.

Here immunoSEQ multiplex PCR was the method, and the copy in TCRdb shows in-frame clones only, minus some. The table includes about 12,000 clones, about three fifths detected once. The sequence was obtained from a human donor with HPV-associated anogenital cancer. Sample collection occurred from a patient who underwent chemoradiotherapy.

As DNA, the CDR3 is TGTGCCAGCAGTGAAAGGGGGCATCAAGAGACCCAGTACTTC. Amino acids: CASSERGHQETQYF. The V call is TRBV6-1, the J call TRBJ2-5; TRBD1 aligns across 7 bases. With V trimmed by 2 bases and J by 2 bases, 2 bases remained unmatched. The CDR3 spans 14 residues. Germline assignment: CDR1 MNHNS and CDR2 SASEGT.